A selection of T cell receptor beta chains follows, all from one sample in a study of response to subunit inactivated influenza vaccine. TCRdb processed the RT-PCR reads anew with MiXCR; each CDR3 protein has one entry. Here the sample spans about 190,000 distinct CDR3 sequences, around 14% being singletons. This specimen was CD8+ T cells sorted from PBMCs, taken 4 to 6 days after vaccination. Source of these receptors: a man over 45 who received an inactivated influenza vaccine. The CDR3 runs from the conserved cysteine through the conserved F or W. The D gene is left open where the match is weak. Clone size is stated in some rows and not others, as once, few, many or a class when expanded.

d_call j_call cdr3_length v_call clone_size cdr3_nt cdr3_aa
. TRBJ2-2 13 TRBV7-9 . TGTGCCAGCACGTACGGGGGCACCGGGGAGCTGTTTTTT CASTYGGTGELFF
. TRBJ2-2 12 TRBV9 . TGTGCCAGCAGCGTAGTTGGCGGGGAGCTGTTTTTT CASSVVGGELFF
TRBD1 TRBJ2-7 13 TRBV7-9 . TGTGCCAGCAGCTCCCCGGGACAGTACGAGCAGTACTTC CASSSPGQYEQYF
. TRBJ2-7 15 TRBV6-2/TRBV6-3 many TGTGCCAGCAGCTCTGAGGACAGATCAGACTACGAGCAGTACTTC CASSSEDRSDYEQYF
TRBD1 TRBJ2-6 18 TRBV20-1 . TGCAGTGCCCCTGGGGGACAGCGAGCAAGCTCTGGGGCCAACGTCCTGACTTTC CSAPGGQRASSGANVLTF
. TRBJ1-3 14 TRBV12-3/TRBV12-4 . TGTGCCAGCGGGGACTCGGGGCCTGGAAACACCATATATTTT CASGDSGPGNTIYF
TRBD1 TRBJ2-7 14 TRBV20-1 many TGCAGTGCTAGAGCAGGCGACAGGGTAACCGAGCAGTACTTC CSARAGDRVTEQYF
. TRBJ2-3 14 TRBV20-1 . TGCAGTGCTATTGGACTCCTGGGGGGAGATACGCAGTATTTT CSAIGLLGGDTQYF
. TRBJ1-2 14 TRBV6-5 few TGTGCCAGCAGTTCAGGGACCCTCAGCTATGGCTACACCTTC CASSSGTLSYGYTF
TRBD2 TRBJ2-3 18 TRBV4-3 few TGCGCCAGCAGCCAAGAGGGACTAGCGGGAATGACTACAGATACGCAGTATTTT CASSQEGLAGMTTDTQYF
. TRBJ1-4 15 TRBV25-1 few TGTGCCAGCAGCGATAGGGGGACCCCCCCTGAAAAACTGTTTTTT CASSDRGTPPEKLFF
TRBD2 TRBJ2-7 15 TRBV6-1 . TGTGCCAGCAGGGAAAGCGGGGGGAGCTCCTACGAGCAGTACTTC CASRESGGSSYEQYF
. TRBJ2-1 14 TRBV29-1 many TGCAGCGTTGGTCGCGGAGCTGCCTACAATGAGCAGTTCTTC CSVGRGAAYNEQFF
TRBD1 TRBJ2-2 15 TRBV12-3/TRBV12-4 few TGTGCCAGCAGTCACAGGGGCGCGAACACCGGGGAGCTGTTTTTT CASSHRGANTGELFF
. TRBJ1-1 11 TRBV27 . TGTGCCAGCATGCTCGGCACTGAAGCTTTCTTT CASMLGTEAFF
TRBD2 TRBJ2-3 17 TRBV28 . TGTGCCAGCAGTCTTGAAGTAGCGGGGTACACAACAGATACGCAGTATTTT CASSLEVAGYTTDTQYF
TRBD2 TRBJ2-1 17 TRBV6-1 few TGTGCCAGCAGCACCGGTGGGGCGGGGGGGCCTTGGAATGAGCAGTTCTTC CASSTGGAGGPWNEQFF
. TRBJ2-5 15 TRBV7-6 . TGTGCCAGCAGCAAAGGCCTTGGGACTCAAGAGACCCAGTACTTC CASSKGLGTQETQYF
. TRBJ2-6 19 TRBV28 few TGTGCCAGCAGTTCACCCTTTACAGGGATCTTAGGAGGGGCCAACGTCCTGACTTTC CASSSPFTGILGGANVLTF
. TRBJ1-1 14 TRBV3-1 . TGTGCCAGCAGCCTGGGGGCCGCGAACACTGAAGCTTTCTTT CASSLGAANTEAFF
TRBD1 TRBJ2-3 16 TRBV28 few TGTGCCAGCAGTTTGGATGACAGGGGGAGCACAGATACGCAGTATTTT CASSLDDRGSTDTQYF
. TRBJ2-6 17 TRBV12-3/TRBV12-4 . TGTGCCAGCAGTTCCCGGGACGCTATCGCGGGGGCCAACGTCCTGACTTTC CASSSRDAIAGANVLTF